Included here is one T cell receptor beta chain sequence, with context. This specimen belongs to a study of control samples from healthy donors and cancer patients. Using immunoSEQ multiplex PCR, the repertoire was profiled, and TCRdb retains in-frame clones only, with some absent. The data show some 150,000 clones, 93% seen once. Germline values: CDR1 LNHNV, CDR2 YYDKDF (reference sequence). Trimming at V came to 0 bases and at J to 4 bases, leaving 8 bases not matched to a gene. This CDR3 has 16 residues. This TCR came from a woman aged 55-70 years in good health. The chain couples TRBV15 to TRBJ1-2; 7 positions match TRBD1. Input material: blood. CDR3 loop: CATSRDHGQVAYGYTF. CDR3 in DNA: TGTGCCACCAGCAGAGATCATGGACAGGTAGCCTATGGCTACACCTTC.